The sequence of this TCR beta chain was determined in a study of T cell responses to AZD1222 COVID-19 vaccine (dated by TCRdb to about 2021). Broadly, across the study: AZD1222 recipients given second doses at about 4 weeks or at about 12 weeks were pooled, since spike-specific TCR depth and breadth were not found to differ between the two schedules. A total of 233 trial participants underwent TCR sequencing, of whom 207 received two doses of AZD1222 and approximately 25 received two doses of the MenACWY control vaccine. Trial participants were enrolled by age into subgroups of 18-55, 56-69 and 70-plus years, and around 150, 29 and 61 TCR-sequenced participants, respectively, were included in these subgroups. The paper as a whole reports these results and caveats: After two AZD1222 doses, both the breadth and the depth of spike-specific TCRs were significantly higher than at day 0 and than in MenACWY recipients. Participants were mostly white British and included more females than males, and it was suggested by the authors that clonal diversity may have been underestimated. The vaccine-associated CD4 TCRs covered the entire spike protein, and the dominant responses fell in regions 160-218 and 743-854. The 56-69-year group was small, and its depth increase did not reach significance, likely because of low power. Nearly half of unique spike-specific TCRs reportedly recognized epitopes outside regions mutated in the B.1.351 and B.1.1.7 variants. Because no day 14 peak-response samples were available, the repertoires could be characterized only after the peak T cell response. Conclusions about previously exposed vaccinees are limited, since just six AZD1222 recipients were seropositive for SARS-CoV-2 at baseline.

According to the study, the label for this sample's time point signals: baseline before first vaccination. Vaccinee samples came from UK trials COV001 and COV002, including a single-blind randomized controlled phase 2/3 trial of AZD1222 (ChAdOx1 nCoV-19) in healthy adults. For TCRbeta chain sequencing, PBMC samples from trial participants were taken at day 0 and at day 28 after the second dose. About this clone itself: Its specific antigen is unknown. No base quality values were provided; no much bigger clone lies one nucleotide off.

The CDR3 regions of human TCRbeta chains were analyzed by immunosequencing. The original pipeline was this. TCRs in the repertoires were matched against a reference library of SARS-CoV-2-specific TCRs that had been generated with the MIRA antigen-specificity platform. Breadth was defined as the fraction of unique TCRs that were SARS-CoV-2-associated, and depth was defined as the fraction of total T cells that were SARS-CoV-2-associated. Using the MIRA data, each spike-specific TCR was mapped to the spike region that the TCR reacts to and placed in a CD4 or CD8 class. Log10-transformed breadth and depth values were compared by one-way ANOVA with Sidak's multiple comparisons tests. Imported from immuneACCESS, the table was reduced by TCRdb to in-frame sequences with V and J called. These copies leave out some clones; in studies compared against another copy, an unresolved V gene accounts for under half, and the cause of the remainder is not known. From that table come the V and J calls and clone size; the DNA was used to work out D and trimming. This sample has about 93,000 clones in its table, and approximately 86% of those were observed once. The top ten clonotypes cover 5% to 7.5% of the sample.

The specimen was peripheral blood, collected on day 0 of AZD1222 vaccination. This receptor was obtained from an adult in good health.

CDR3 region: CASSLGTATYEQYF. The base sequence is TGTGCCAGCAGCCTCGGGACAGCCACCTACGAGCAGTACTTC. The sequence is built from TRBV7-8 and TRBJ2-7; 7 bases in the middle match TRBD1. V and J are trimmed by 5 bases and 2 bases, and the gene matches miss 6 bases of the junction. Via the germline V gene, CDR1 is SGHVS and CDR2 FQNEAQ. The CDR3 holds 14 amino acids from the cysteine to the phenylalanine. This entry keeps only the CDR3 DNA: 42 bases, framed from base 1.